Detailed here is one TCR beta chain. This sample is drawn from a study of blood T cell repertoires in COVID-19. Study as a whole: T cells, B-cell-depleted T cells, or PBMCs supplied cDNA or gDNA.

The CDR3 loop spans 12 amino acids. The germline V gene encodes CDR1 LGHDT and CDR2 YNNKEL (reference sequence). V was shortened by 3 bases and J by 9 bases, with 9 bases between the two germline ends. TCRdb's copy holds only in-frame clones and misses some; the assay was immunoSEQ multiplex PCR. The sample lists almost 250,000 clones, roughly 83% occurring once. The sample taken for sequencing was peripheral blood. This sequence originates from an elderly woman with COVID-19, enrolled during active disease. The J gene is TRBJ2-1, the V gene TRBV3-1 (or the pseudogene TRBV3-2), with D maybe TRBD1 (6 bases). For the CDR3, the DNA is TGTGCCAGCAGCCATGGGGGCACTGAGCAGTTCTTC. It specifies CASSHGGTEQFF.